This T cell receptor (beta chain) was obtained from a study of Graves' ophthalmopathy and Graves' hyperthyroidism. Beta-chain TCR CDR3 regions were amplified from RNA transcripts. After a first-round RT-PCR with HTBI primers, a second-round multiplex PCR was run. Each CDR3 protein gets one entry after TCRdb re-called the multiplex PCR reads with MiXCR. Altogether 500,000 to 800,000 distinct CDR3 sequences are present, more than 40% being singletons, with the ten largest covering over 2.5%. V lost 4 bases and J lost 6; bases outside the gene matches: 8. Looked up from germline, CDR1 is MGHDK and CDR2 is SYGVNS. There are 15 residues in the CDR3. The authors used Ficoll-Paque density gradient centrifugation to separate PBMCs. The input was more than 7.5 ml of fresh peripheral blood.

This sequence was found in an adult man with Graves' ophthalmopathy. What was sequenced was peripheral blood. The rearrangement links TRBV25-1 to TRBJ2-5; TRBD1 matches at 10 bases. The CDR3 reads CASSGAGQGRKTQYF. DNA of the CDR3: TGTGCCAGCAGTGGGGCGGGACAGGGGAGGAAGACCCAGTACTTC.